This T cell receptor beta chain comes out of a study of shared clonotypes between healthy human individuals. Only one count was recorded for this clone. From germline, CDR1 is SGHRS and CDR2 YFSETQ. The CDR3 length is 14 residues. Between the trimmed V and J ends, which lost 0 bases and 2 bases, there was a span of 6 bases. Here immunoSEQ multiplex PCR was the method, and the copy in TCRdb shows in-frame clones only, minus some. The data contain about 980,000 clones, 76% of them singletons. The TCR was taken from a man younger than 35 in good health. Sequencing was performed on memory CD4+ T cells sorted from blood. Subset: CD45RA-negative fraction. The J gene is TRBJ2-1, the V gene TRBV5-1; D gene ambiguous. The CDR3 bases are TGCGCCAGCAGCTTGGTAGGCGCCTACAATGAGCAGTTCTTC. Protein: CASSLVGAYNEQFF.